The rows below give T cell receptor beta chains drawn from one sample of a study of cytomegalovirus exposure and HLA in healthy donors. Some clones are missing from TCRdb's copy, which holds only in-frame ones; the method was immunoSEQ multiplex PCR. The sample contains about 120,000 clones, around 80% of which appear only once. Sequenced material: PBMCs. The origin of the receptors is a man aged 25-45 years in good health and CMV-seropositive. CDR3s include the opening cysteine and the closing phenylalanine or tryptophan. Each record gives: V gene, clone size, J gene, D gene, CDR3 protein, CDR3 DNA. The D gene is left open where the match is weak. A clone size is listed for some rows: how often the clone was seen (once, few, many), or a class if it is expanded.

TRBV6-6	NA	TRBJ2-7	NA	CASSWEKTYEQYF	TGTGCCAGCAGTTGGGAGAAAACCTACGAGCAGTACTTC
TRBV7-9	few	TRBJ2-3	NA	CASSRRDTFTDTQYF	TGTGCCAGCAGCCGCCGGGACACTTTCACAGATACGCAGTATTTT
TRBV6-8	few	TRBJ1-6	TRBD1	CASRLDREPFRRNSPLHF	TGTGCCAGCAGACTGGACAGGGAGCCTTTCCGGCGGAATTCACCCCTCCACTTT
TRBV9	NA	TRBJ2-1	TRBD2	CASSVGGLAGNNEQFF	TGTGCCAGCAGCGTAGGGGGACTAGCGGGGAACAATGAGCAGTTCTTC
TRBV11-3	few	TRBJ1-2	NA	CASSLATYRENYGYTF	TGTGCCAGCAGCTTAGCAACCTACAGGGAAAACTATGGCTACACCTTC
TRBV9	NA	TRBJ2-1	NA	CASSPRREVSYNEQFF	TGTGCCAGCAGCCCCCGAAGGGAGGTATCGTACAATGAGCAGTTCTTC
TRBV7-9	NA	TRBJ2-1	NA	CASSLGVLTGARNEQFF	TGTGCCAGCAGCTTAGGAGTCCTAACGGGAGCTCGCAATGAGCAGTTCTTC
TRBV5-6	NA	TRBJ2-5	NA	CASSANRAGTQYF	TGTGCCAGCAGCGCAAACAGGGCTGGGACCCAGTACTTC
TRBV10-3	NA	TRBJ2-1	NA	CAIREQGGGNEQFF	TGTGCCATCAGAGAACAGGGAGGGGGCAATGAGCAGTTCTTC
TRBV2	NA	TRBJ2-1	TRBD2	CASSPLAGGLNEQFF	TGTGCCAGCAGCCCCCTAGCGGGGGGCCTCAATGAGCAGTTCTTC
TRBV2	NA	TRBJ2-1	NA	CASLWSSYNEQFF	TGTGCCAGTCTCTGGAGCTCCTACAATGAGCAGTTCTTC
TRBV7-9	NA	TRBJ2-1	NA	CSISTNALFNEQFF	TGTTCCATCTCCACTAATGCTTTGTTCAATGAGCAGTTCTTC
TRBV5-4	NA	TRBJ1-2	NA	CASSLDRVAGHGYTF	TGTGCCAGCAGCTTGGACAGGGTGGCTGGTCATGGCTACACCTTC
TRBV10-3	NA	TRBJ2-3	TRBD2	CAISEPSGGGTDTQYF	TGTGCCATCAGTGAGCCAAGCGGGGGGGGCACAGATACGCAGTATTTT
TRBV9	NA	TRBJ1-5	NA	CASSAPWPQHF	TGTGCCAGCAGCGCCCCTTGGCCCCAGCATTTT
TRBV6-4	NA	TRBJ1-2	TRBD1	CASSPGAGGDGYTF	TGTGCCAGCAGTCCCGGGGCAGGGGGCGATGGCTACACCTTC
TRBV7-7	once	TRBJ2-3	TRBD2	CASSISGENTDTQYF	TGTGCCAGCAGCATTAGCGGGGAAAACACAGATACGCAGTATTTT
TRBV5-1	once	TRBJ2-7	NA	CASSWRDSAYEQYF	TGCGCCAGCAGCTGGCGGGACTCTGCCTACGAGCAGTACTTC
TRBV7-9	NA	TRBJ1-1	NA	CASIPWPVNRAFF	TGTGCCAGCATCCCCTGGCCGGTCAACAGGGCTTTCTTT
TRBV10-1	NA	TRBJ2-2	TRBD2	CASSDLAGANTGELFF	TGCGCCAGCAGTGACTTAGCGGGAGCGAACACCGGGGAGCTGTTTTTT
TRBV7-9	NA	TRBJ1-4	NA	CASSYHGAGVHEKLFF	TGTGCCAGCAGCTATCACGGGGCAGGGGTTCATGAAAAACTGTTTTTT
TRBV6-4	NA	TRBJ2-3	NA	CASPPGSLSTDTQYF	TGTGCCAGCCCACCCGGGAGTTTAAGCACAGATACGCAGTATTTT
TRBV19	NA	TRBJ2-1	TRBD1	CASTQPGQGANEQFF	TGTGCCAGTACTCAACCGGGACAGGGGGCCAATGAGCAGTTCTTC